The 24 T cell receptor beta chains reported below all come from one sample, sequenced in a study of blood T cell repertoires in COVID-19. The data were produced by immunoSEQ multiplex PCR, yet TCRdb's version contains in-frame clones alone and is incomplete. Of over 200,000 clones in the sample, roughly 89% were seen once. The sample taken for sequencing was PBMCs or T cells enriched from blood (not recorded which). The receptors were gathered from a woman under 40 with acute COVID-19.

The V gene is TRBV15, the J gene TRBJ1-2; no clear D. From germline, CDR1 is LNHNV and CDR2 YYDKDF (reference sequence). Trimming shortened V by 0 bases and J by 6 bases, and 14 bases separated the two germline ends. The CDR3 is 15 residues long. In DNA, the CDR3 is TGTGCCACCAGCAGAGATCTTATGGAGAAGAATGGCTACACCTTC. Its protein is CATSRDLMEKNGYTF.

The chain couples TRBV28 to TRBJ2-7; 7 nucleotides line up with TRBD2. This CDR3 has 17 amino acids. Germline V gives CDR1 MDHEN, CDR2 SYDVKM. Unmatched junction bases numbered 16, after V lost 5 bases and J lost 3 bases. The CDR3: CASSPPPLAGINYEQYF. The DNA of the CDR3 is TGTGCCAGCAGTCCCCCCCCGTTAGCGGGCATCAACTACGAGCAGTACTTC.

The V gene is TRBV5-4, the J gene TRBJ2-7; tentatively, D is TRBD2 (6 bases). The CDR3 runs 13 residues. V lost 5 bases to trimming and J lost 6 bases, with 15 bases between them. From germline, CDR1 is SGHNT and CDR2 YYREEE (reference sequence). The CDR3, as DNA: TGTGCCAGCAGTTCGGGAGTGTACTCCGAGCAGTACTTC. Translating gives CASSSGVYSEQYF.

V is TRBV11-2 and J is TRBJ2-3; D is perhaps TRBD2 (7 bases). Germline CDR1 SGHAT, CDR2 FQNNGV. With 5 bases removed from V and 1 base from J, the gap between germline ends came to 22 bases. The CDR3 runs 18 residues. The CDR3 coding sequence is TGTGCCAGCAGCCCCCGGGGGCGCGGGGGACTTGGCACAGATACGCAGTATTTT. Translation: CASSPRGRGGLGTDTQYF.

The chain combines TRBV19 with TRBJ1-6; the match to TRBD1 covers 11 bases. Losses at the gene ends were 8 bases for V and 8 bases for J; bases not matched to a gene: 5. The CDR3 consists of 14 residues. The germline V gene has CDR1 LNHDA and CDR2 SQIVND (reference sequence). The CDR3 DNA reads as TGTGCCAGTTCCAGGACAGGGGGCTATTCACCCCTCCACTTT. Its protein is CASSRTGGYSPLHF. Supplemented by reference TRBV19 and TRBJ1-6, the full variable domain reads DGGITQSPKYLFRKEGQNVTLSCEQNLNHDAMYWYRQDPGQGLRLIYYSQIVNDFQKGDIAEGYSVSREKKESFPLTVTSAQKNPTAFYLCASSRTGGYSPLHFGNGTRLTVT.

Here the CDR3 reads CASRPSGFPNTEAFF. As DNA, the CDR3 is TGTGCCAGCAGGCCCTCAGGGTTTCCGAACACTGAAGCTTTCTTT. The chain is built from TRBV6-5 and TRBJ1-1, with D perhaps matching TRBD1 (5 bases). The V end was cut by 6 bases, the J end by 1 base, with 15 bases between. CDR1 is MNHEY, CDR2 SVGAGI, per germline. This CDR3 region has 15 residues.

The gene calls are TRBV25-1 and TRBJ1-6; D unresolved. Germline V gene lookup returns CDR1 MGHDK and CDR2 SYGVNS. V dropped 1 base and J dropped 7 bases, with 11 bases sitting between them. The CDR3 loop spans 15 amino acids. CDR3 in amino acids: CASSESRSGNSPLHF. The DNA for the CDR3 is TGTGCCAGCAGTGAATCCCGGAGTGGGAATTCACCCCTCCACTTT.

The rearrangement uses TRBV6-5 and TRBJ1-1; maybe TRBD1 (6 bases). V shed 10 bases and J shed 1 base, with 16 bases lying between them. CDR1 is MNHEY, CDR2 SVGAGI, per germline. This CDR3 contains 14 residues. The CDR3 DNA reads TGTGCCACCAACCGACTGGACAGGAACACTGAAGCTTTCTTT. Amino acid sequence: CATNRLDRNTEAFF.

Details on this clone: No DNA is shown, since the ends of the CDR3 on it are uncertain; the CDR3 is the one TCRdb lists. The rearrangement uses TRBV19 and TRBJ2-1; the table's D call, TRBD2, has no DNA check behind it. The germline V gene encodes CDR1 LNHDA and CDR2 SQIVND (reference sequence). The CDR3 length equals 18 residues, ends included. This CDR3 reads CASTSDTIRRGARNEQFF.

The DNA for the CDR3 is TGTGCCAGCAGCTTTGAGGTGGGTGAAGCTTTCTTT. Encoded protein: CASSFEVGEAFF. V is TRBV7-8 and J is TRBJ1-1; no definite D call. V was trimmed by 3 bases and J by 7 bases, leaving 9 bases between them. Germline V gene data show CDR1 as SGHVS and CDR2 as FQNEAQ. CDR3 length: 12 amino acids.

J is TRBJ2-5 and V is TRBV19; 11 positions match TRBD2. Germline CDR1 LNHDA, CDR2 SQIVND (reference sequence). CDR3 length: 15 amino acids. Germline trimming cut 5 bases from V and 3 bases from J; bases unmatched to any gene: 5. As DNA, the CDR3 is TGTGCCAGTAGTGCGTTACTAGCGGGGGAAGAGACCCAGTACTTC. Amino acids: CASSALLAGEETQYF.

The V and J genes are TRBV2 and TRBJ2-2; 7 bases match TRBD1. The CDR3 has 15 amino acids. Trimming at V came to 7 bases and at J to 4 bases, leaving 9 bases not matched to a gene. Looked up from germline, CDR1 is SNHLY and CDR2 is FYNNEI. CDR3 in amino acids: CASTRTGGGTGELFF. The CDR3 DNA follows: TGTGCCAGCACGAGGACAGGAGGAGGCACCGGGGAGCTGTTTTTT.

The rearrangement links TRBV19 to TRBJ2-6; no reliable D call. CDR1 is LNHDA and CDR2 is SQIVND in the germline V gene (reference sequence). Trimming pared 3 bases from V and 2 bases from J, leaving 5 bases between. The CDR3 sequence is 14 residues long. Written as DNA, the CDR3 is TGTGCCAGTAGTATGGCAACTGGGGCCAACGTCCTGACTTTC. Translation gives CASSMATGANVLTF.

The chain carries TRBV19 and TRBJ1-5; D gene unclear. Germline V gene data show CDR1 as LNHDA and CDR2 as SQIVND (reference sequence). The V end lost 4 bases, the J end lost 5 bases, and 18 bases lay between the germline ends. The CDR3 totals 16 residues. Here the CDR3 DNA reads TGTGCCAGTAGTACCGGTAAGGTCCGCACAGATCAGCCCCAGCATTTT. Translated, it gives CASSTGKVRTDQPQHF.

The rearrangement uses TRBV29-1 and TRBJ1-2; D not certain. The V end lost 0 bases, the J end lost 4 bases, and 12 bases lay between the germline ends. The CDR3 runs to 14 residues. Germline V gives CDR1 SQVTM, CDR2 ANQGSEA. The CDR3 loop reads CSVEDTVTTYGYTF. In DNA form, the CDR3 reads TGCAGCGTTGAAGACACAGTGACAACCTATGGCTACACCTTC.

The rearrangement joins TRBV2 to TRBJ2-5; TRBD1 matches at 9 bases. Germline CDR1 is SNHLY and CDR2 is FYNNEI. J was trimmed by 4 bases and V by 4 bases; bases with no gene match: 7. The CDR3 totals 15 residues. DNA of the CDR3: TGTGCCAGCAGTGGTGGGACAGGGTTGATAGAGACCCAGTACTTC. Amino acids: CASSGGTGLIETQYF.

The CDR3, as DNA: TGTGCCAGCAGCCCCGCGGGTCCAGCCGAATATGGCTACACCTTC. Its translation: CASSPAGPAEYGYTF. The V and J genes are TRBV7-9 and TRBJ1-2; the D is unclear. The CDR3 length is 15 residues. Trimming left V 5 bases short and J 5 bases short, with 18 bases between. Germline V gene data show CDR1 as SEHNR and CDR2 as FQNEAQ (reference sequence).

The V call is TRBV27, the J call TRBJ2-7; 11 bases map to TRBD1. CDR1 MNHEY and CDR2 SMNVEV come from the germline V gene (reference sequence). The ends lost 7 bases at V and 7 bases at J; junction bases unmatched: 12. The CDR3 extends over 15 amino acids. CDR3: CASKYGTGGHGEQYF. As DNA, the CDR3 is TGTGCCAGCAAATATGGGACAGGGGGACACGGGGAGCAGTACTTC.

The rearrangement links TRBV5-1 to TRBJ1-1; D not certain. CDR3 size: 13 residues. Trimming took 5 bases from V and 1 from J, leaving 9 bases between them. The germline gives CDR1 SGHRS, CDR2 YFSETQ. The CDR3, as DNA: TGCGCCAGCAGTAACGCGGGGAACACTGAAGCTTTCTTT. Translated, it gives CASSNAGNTEAFF.

V gene TRBV19 combines with J gene TRBJ2-1, with 12 bases identical to TRBD1. V lost 6 bases and J lost 8; bases outside the gene matches: 11. CDR3 size: 16 residues. Germline CDR1 is LNHDA and CDR2 is SQIVND (reference sequence). The CDR3 region is CASSHRDRGRGDEQFF. The CDR3 nucleotides read TGTGCCAGTAGCCACCGGGACAGGGGGCGCGGGGATGAGCAGTTCTTC.

The V gene is TRBV18, the J gene TRBJ2-7, with D possibly being TRBD1 (6 bases). Germline values: CDR1 KGHSH, CDR2 LQKENI. Trimming cost V 6 bases and J 1 base, with 13 bases left between them. This CDR3 has 14 residues. CDR3 in amino acids: CASSWAGQSYEQYF. CDR3 sequence (DNA): TGTGCCAGCTCTTGGGCCGGACAGTCCTACGAGCAGTACTTC.

The J gene is TRBJ1-1, the V gene TRBV7-3; D remains ambiguous. With 2 bases removed from V and 7 bases from J, the gap between germline ends came to 11 bases. The CDR3 length is 13 residues. Germline V CDR1 and CDR2: SGHTA, FQGTGA. Here the CDR3 reads CASSLSRQNEAFF. The CDR3 region has the DNA TGTGCCAGCAGCTTATCCCGACAAAATGAAGCTTTCTTT.

This rearrangement joins TRBV10-3 to TRBJ2-1, with 13 bases aligning to TRBD2. The CDR3 contains 16 residues. V shed 4 bases and J 6 bases; nucleotides not matched to a gene: 6. In germline, CDR1 is ENHRY, CDR2 SYGVKD. CDR3 residues: CAISGRTSGGSNEQFF. The DNA of the CDR3 is TGTGCCATCAGTGGTCGGACTAGCGGGGGTTCCAATGAGCAGTTCTTC.

DNA for the CDR3: TGCGCCAGCAGGGTTCCGAGTGCCTATGGCTACACCTTC. This sequence encodes CASRVPSAYGYTF. The rearrangement joins TRBV5-1 to TRBJ1-2, with D unclear. Trimming cost V 5 bases and J 4 bases, with 12 bases left between them. Germline lookup yields CDR1 SGHRS and CDR2 YFSETQ. The CDR3 consists of 13 residues. Full variable domain (outside the CDR3, taken from reference TRBV5-1 and TRBJ1-2): KAGVTQTPRYLIKTRGQQVTLSCSPISGHRSVSWYQQTPGQGLQFLFEYFSETQRNKGNFPGRFSGRQFSNSRSEMNVSTLELGDSALYLCASRVPSAYGYTFGSGTRLTVV.